This record covers a single TCR beta chain. The antigen it binds to is not known. Per-base qualities were not stored, and no clone one base away is much larger. This entry belongs to a study of cytomegalovirus exposure and HLA in healthy donors (dated by TCRdb to about 2017). Background on the whole study: An earlier analysis of 587 of the donors reported 250 to 350 Gb of sequence data and around 110 million unique TCR beta sequences obtained from some 200 million T cells. All discovery cohort repertoires had been generated on a single sequencing platform. In addition to the first cohort of 650 to 800 subjects, a separate validation cohort of 120 different subjects was used. The study used immunosequencing to profile the T cell repertoires of 670 or so subjects and linked those repertoires to cytomegalovirus serostatus. Of the roughly 430 genotyped donors, about 80% fell in the genetic ancestry cluster associated with self-reported Caucasian donors. Because of strong linkage in the cohort, roughly five DR-DQ haplotypes were treated as single units for association and clustering. Across about 370 genotyped donors of the cohort, an average of roughly 250,000 unique TCR beta nucleotide sequences per donor were sequenced, and approximately 19% of those sequences were non-productive. Donor age, sex, ethnicity and CMV serostatus were compiled alongside the repertoire data. Both class I and class II loci were covered by HLA typing, at four-digit resolution. In the later analysis, no new phenotypic data were used to find candidate immune exposures; instead, reliance was placed on TCR beta sequences and their occurrence across donors. The study was designed to test whether signatures of past pathogen exposure could be identified by cataloging public T cell receptors. In a later genetic analysis, genome-wide SNP genotypes for about three fifths of the roughly 670 donors were used, and that subset was treated as a discovery cohort. An early release covering 500 to 750 HLA-typed donors comprised approximately 300 gigabases of sequencing data and roughly 85 million unique TCR sequences. To decide whether each TCR beta V gene segment behaved as functional or pseudogenic, an earlier analysis of approximately 620 of the donors relied on high-throughput TCR beta sequencing. To predict cytomegalovirus infection status, the study brought together high-throughput TCR immunosequencing, statistical association of individual TCRs with disease status, and machine learning. A later analysis re-examined previously published TCR beta repertoires from more than 550 donors and added high-resolution HLA genotyping to investigate patterns of TCR occurrence. Typing coverage differed by locus: A, B, C, DRB1 and DQB1 were typed in roughly 620-630 donors, DQA1 in 500 to 550, DPA1 in some 570, and DPB1 in approximately 450.

The cohort was made up of approximately 670 healthy bone marrow donors. All cohort members were sampled while nominally healthy, although unrecorded immune exposures were likely present. The donor tested CMV seronegative and was one of the 352 seronegative cohort members. Each donor provided a peripheral blood sample, and peripheral blood mononuclear cells were used for TCR beta sequencing. Genomic DNA was extracted from the blood cell samples with the Qiagen DNeasy Blood Extraction Kit. Beyond this particular receptor, the publication reports: In this cohort, only TCR beta chains were sequenced, and detectable features were limited by the absence of alpha or paired-chain data. While some public TCRs were present in many individuals, most TCR sequences turned up only very rarely across donors. In a later genetic analysis, fewer N-insertions in productive TCRs were reported among donors in an Asian-associated ancestry cluster than the approximately 670-donor mean. The classifier was reported to diagnose cytomegalovirus status with high specificity and sensitivity in both the original cohort and the validation cohort. An association between a missense DCLRE1C variant and V-gene and J-gene trimming of TCR beta chains was found in a later genetic analysis and replicated in an independent cohort. Strong co-occurrence of HLA alleles, especially DR and DQ, made assigning TCR associations to individual alleles difficult. Broadly in line with IMGT annotations, most TCR beta V segments showed up in productive rearrangements about 90% or about 30% of the time in an earlier analysis of 450 to 750 of the donors. It was suggested by the authors that the approach could potentially be generalized to other disease states and immunological phenotypes. Specific HLA alleles were associated with 15,000 to 20,000 TCR beta sequences at a false discovery rate of 0.05 in a later analysis. Correlated functional status among segregating V segments might be attributable to linkage disequilibrium, but an unknown experimental factor could not be ruled out. Presence/absence analyses assumed roughly uniform sequencing depth across donors, an assumption that may not hold. About 15 rarely observed V segments, including chromosome 9 orphons, were excluded from the earlier analysis of several hundred of the donors because counts were too low. A cluster of highly shared sequence variants was judged likely to represent a technical artifact of the sequencing pipeline. In vitro tests confirmed that a few of the cytomegalovirus-associated TCR beta chains recognize cytomegalovirus antigens. Most CMV-associated TCR beta chains appeared to be HLA-restricted in a later analysis, and the HLA associations seemed to be driven largely by CMV exposure. Some IMGT-functional V segments, including TRBV6-2 and TRBV6-3, could not be told apart with the 87-base-pair reads, so those segments were excluded. In a later analysis, HLA-associated TCR beta chains showed more clonal expansion and lower generation probabilities than non-associated chains that were equally common. In a later analysis, TCR association rates were found to vary across HLA loci, with the most associated TCRs seen for DRB1 alleles and the fewest for HLA-C alleles. Immune exposure information for the cohort was limited to CMV serostatus. The study listed 150 to 200 TCR beta chains as associated with cytomegalovirus. Because HLA typing was unavailable for some donors at each locus, only the typed subset was used in association tests. A further reported finding was that TCR beta sequences accurately predicted the HLA-A and HLA-B alleles for most subjects in the first cohort. According to a later analysis, parvovirus B19, influenza, CMV and Epstein-Barr virus appeared linked to several top co-occurrence clusters.

Compared with germline, V lacks 0 bases and J lacks 4 bases; bases without a gene match: 4. Including cysteine and phenylalanine, the CDR3 has 15 amino acids. Only the CDR3 part of the read is kept: 45 bases, read in frame from the first base. Via the germline V gene, CDR1 is MGHRA and CDR2 YSYEKL. Preparation of the library involved the immunoSEQ multiplex PCR assay. The multiplex PCR relied on a mix of 60 forward primers for TCR Vbeta segments and 13 reverse primers for TCR Jbeta segments. A multiplex PCR assay on genomic DNA amplified the CDR3 region of rearranged TCR beta genes. Amplified TCR beta libraries were sequenced as 87-base-pair reads on the Illumina HiSeq System. In the authors' own workflow: Across the roughly 640 repertoires, a later analysis counted some 80 million unique TCR beta chains, approximately 12 million of which were shared by at least two donors. A nearest-neighbor algorithm error-corrected the raw reads and collapsed the reads into unique sequences, merging closely related sequences to remove PCR and sequencing errors. To assign V, D and J gene segments, CDR3 sequences were aligned to IMGT reference sequences. Each retained sequence needed at least a six-nucleotide match to both a V gene segment and a J gene segment. Rearrangements were called productive when the CDR3 lacked stop codons and stayed in frame with V and J; all others were non-productive. CDR3 was defined according to IMGT convention as the region running from the second conserved V-encoded cysteine to the conserved J-encoded phenylalanine. The earlier analysis of about 590 of the donors excluded sequences that lacked an unambiguous match to a single V gene segment. An earlier analysis of roughly 590 of the donors called V segments functional above 56.7% productive rearrangements and segregating when the between-donor standard deviation exceeded 5%. To diagnose cytomegalovirus status from the catalog of TCR beta chain sequences, a statistical classification framework was built. In a later analysis, V and J genes were assigned by comparing TCR nucleotide sequences against IMGT/GENE-DB human TR gene sequences. Using the TCRdist pipeline, a later analysis assigned CDR3 sequences along with most-parsimonious VDJ recombination scenarios. In a later analysis, every TCR beta chain was defined by the combination of its CDR3 amino acid sequence and its V-gene family, and reads without a unique V-gene family were dropped. As a way to deal with suspected cross-contamination and a sequencing artifact, a later analysis dropped 592 nucleotide sequences that were highly shared and had low generation probability. In a later analysis, a clonal expansion index for each public chain was calculated from normalized within-repertoire ranks of inferred template counts. Generation probabilities in a later analysis came from a VDJ recombination model fitted to out-of-frame rearrangements, and those results were checked against IGoR. A later analysis scored TCR-TCR, TCR-HLA and TCR-CMV co-occurrence with hypergeometric tests, applying a repertoire-size bias correction to TCR pairs. To estimate false discovery rates, a later analysis permuted the HLA or CMV assignments 20 times. In a later analysis, co-occurring TCRs were grouped with DBSCAN, and TCRdist sequence similarity was added when clustering was performed within HLA-allele-positive subsets. Repertoires with fewer than 30,000 or more than 120,000 public chains were left out of co-occurrence clustering, as were a few repertoires with anomalous nucleotide sharing. The source is immuneACCESS, and TCRdb retained only in-frame sequences with V and J called. Part of the clones is not carried over; for the studies checked, unresolved V genes explain less than half of this, and the remainder is unexplained. D and trimming were read from the DNA, whereas the V and J calls and clone size are those reported in that table. This sample comprises about 150,000 clones, more than 75% of them detected only once. The ten largest clones take up about 1.3% of the sample.

The sample was PBMCs. The chain employs TRBV4-1 and TRBJ2-5; the junction holds 8 bases that match TRBD2. This clonotype originated in a male donor in good health and CMV-seronegative. The DNA sequence is as follows: TGCGCCAGCAGCCAAGAGCGGCTAGCGGGAGAGACCCAGTACTTC. It codes for CASSQERLAGETQYF.